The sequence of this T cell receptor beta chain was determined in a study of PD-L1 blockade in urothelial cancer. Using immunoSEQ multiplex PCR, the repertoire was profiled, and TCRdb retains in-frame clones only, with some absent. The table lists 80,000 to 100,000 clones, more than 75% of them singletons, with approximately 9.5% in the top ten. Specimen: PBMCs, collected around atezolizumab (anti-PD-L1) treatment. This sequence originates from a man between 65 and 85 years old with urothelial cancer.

CDR3 nucleotides: TGCGCCAGCAGCAGAGGACTAGCGGAGGACGAGCAGTACTTC. Translated, it gives CASSRGLAEDEQYF. The rearrangement uses TRBV5-1 and TRBJ2-7, with 10 nucleotides matching TRBD2. The junction had 6 bases not matched to a gene; V was cut back by 4 bases and J by 5 bases. The V gene's germline CDR1 is SGHRS and CDR2 YFSETQ. The CDR3 loop spans 14 amino acids.